A single sample is the source of the 11 T cell receptor beta chains below, sequenced in a study of blood T cell repertoires in COVID-19. The data were produced by immunoSEQ multiplex PCR, yet TCRdb's version contains in-frame clones alone and is incomplete. The sample consists of 150,000 to 200,000 clones, approximately 88% of them appearing once. Material for sequencing was peripheral blood. The receptors were sampled from a woman aged 40-49 years with COVID-19, enrolled during active disease.

There are many counts of this clone. The same CDR3 also results from other DNA sequences found in this sample. This chain uses TRBV27 with TRBJ1-2, with TRBD1 matching 7 bases. CDR3 size: 12 residues. V dropped 4 bases and J dropped 4; count of bases not matched to a gene: 0. Germline CDR1 and CDR2: MNHEY and SMNVEV (reference sequence). Here the CDR3 reads CASSSGGYGYTF. CDR3 nucleotide sequence: TGTGCCAGCAGTTCAGGGGGCTATGGCTACACCTTC.

The chain carries TRBV6-5 and TRBJ2-7; D remains unclear. The CDR3 has 13 residues. The V end lost 6 bases, the J end lost 3 bases, and 12 bases lay between the germline ends. The germline gives CDR1 MNHEY, CDR2 SVGAGI. CDR3 sequence (DNA): TGTGCCAGCAGACAGTTTCCTCGCTACGAGCAGTACTTC. Its protein product is CASRQFPRYEQYF.

This clone was counted a single time. The chain links TRBV5-1 to TRBJ2-6, with unresolved D. Trimming shortened V by 4 bases and J by 0 bases, and 8 bases separated the two germline ends. CDR1 and CDR2 from the germline V gene are SGHRS and YFSETQ. The length of the CDR3 is 15 residues. The CDR3 here is CASSLGPSGANVLTF. The CDR3, as DNA: TGCGCCAGCAGCCTTGGCCCCTCTGGGGCCAACGTCCTGACTTTC.

The chain recombines TRBV18 with TRBJ1-4; D gene ambiguous. The CDR3 runs to 14 residues. Germline V gives CDR1 KGHSH, CDR2 LQKENI. V gave up 1 base and J gave up 3 bases, with 6 bases separating them. CDR3 sequence: CASSPQLANEKLFF. The CDR3 DNA reads TGTGCCAGCTCACCACAGCTCGCTAATGAAAAACTGTTTTTT.

The chain employs TRBV19 and TRBJ1-5; TRBD1 matches at 9 bases. The V and J ends lost 5 bases and 6 bases, in that order; junction bases with no gene match: 11. The CDR3 consists of 16 residues. Germline V lookup: CDR1 LNHDA, CDR2 SQIVND (reference sequence). CDR3 amino acids: CASSAIQGAGTQPQHF. CDR3 coding DNA: TGTGCCAGTAGTGCGATACAGGGGGCCGGTACTCAGCCCCAGCATTTT.

This clone appeared a few times. This rearrangement joins TRBV6-4 to TRBJ1-1, with D perhaps TRBD1 (6 bases). This CDR3 region has 14 residues. Trimming pared 5 bases from V and 5 bases from J, leaving 15 bases between. CDR1 and CDR2 (germline): MRHNA, SNTAGT. The DNA of the CDR3 is TGTGCCAGCAGTCAGAGGGGGGGAACAACTGAAGCTTTCTTT. It yields the protein CASSQRGGTTEAFF.

The chain couples TRBV6-8 to TRBJ1-5; D uncertain. This CDR3 is 13 amino acids long. Germline V gene sequence: CDR1 MNHGY, CDR2 SAAAGT. The V end was cut by 6 bases, the J end by 4 bases, with 10 bases between. The CDR3 loop reads CASRGGTNQPQHF. The CDR3 nucleotides read TGTGCCAGCAGAGGCGGAACTAATCAGCCCCAGCATTTT.

The rearrangement joins TRBV12-3 or TRBV12-4 to TRBJ1-4, with unresolved D. This CDR3 contains 12 residues. With 10 bases removed from V and 4 bases from J, the gap between germline ends came to 10 bases. CDR3 sequence reads: CATRQFNEKLFF. In DNA, the CDR3 is TGTGCCACCCGACAATTTAATGAAAAACTGTTTTTT.

The rearrangement uses TRBV5-1 and TRBJ2-7; 8 nucleotides match TRBD1. CDR1 and CDR2 from the germline V gene are SGHRS and YFSETQ. The CDR3 covers 11 residues. Trimming removed 4 bases from V and 8 bases from J; junction bases left unmatched: 2. CDR3 residues: CASSRDRQQYF. In DNA, the CDR3 is TGCGCCAGCAGCAGGGACAGGCAGCAGTACTTC.

The rearrangement joins TRBV5-4 to TRBJ1-4; TRBD1 aligns across 7 bases. The trim removed 0 bases at V and 7 bases at J, leaving 3 bases unmatched. Per germline, CDR1 SGHNT and CDR2 YYREEE (reference sequence). CDR3 length: 14 residues. The CDR3 reads CASSLAGTVEKLFF. The CDR3 DNA follows: TGTGCCAGCAGCTTGGCTGGGACAGTTGAAAAACTGTTTTTT.

The V and J genes are TRBV5-4 and TRBJ2-7, with D perhaps matching TRBD1 (6 bases). CDR3 length: 16 amino acids. The germline V and J ends were trimmed by 0 bases and 4 bases, with 17 bases remaining between them. In germline, CDR1 is SGHNT, CDR2 YYREEE (reference sequence). The CDR3 nucleotides read TGTGCCAGCAGCTTGGCCCAGGGCCAGGGGCCATACGAGCAGTACTTC. Its translation is CASSLAQGQGPYEQYF.